The T cell receptor beta chain described here comes from a study of T cell clonality in common variable immunodeficiency. Study results and limitations: Fewer deletions and N-nucleotide insertions were reportedly seen in common variable immunodeficiency TCR beta sequences.

The CDR3 runs to 15 residues. J gave up 0 bases and V 5 bases, and 8 bases lay outside the gene matches. Germline V gene sequence: CDR1 SQVTM, CDR2 ANQGSEA. This clone was recorded at least ten times. Its antigen remains unknown. The read halts 3 residues ahead of the CDR3 end, with the missing end drawn from the germline J gene. Sequencing input was equivalent genomic DNA from CVID and controls. Profiled with immunoSEQ multiplex PCR; TCRdb holds only in-frame clones, not every one. This sample carries some 64,000 clones and no singletons, and about 1.7% goes to the top ten. Caucasian heritage predominated among both patients and controls. Heparinized whole blood, about 4.5 to 9 ml, came from each donor.

This receptor was identified in a person aged 18 to 75 in good health. Sequenced: peripheral blood mononuclear cells. This rearrangement joins TRBV29-1 to TRBJ2-3; 7 bases are a match to TRBD1. The covered CDR3 bases are TGCAGCGTTCTCACTTACAGGGGAAGCACAGATACG. It codes for CSVLTYRGSTDT. In full, the CDR3 is CSVLTYRGSTDTQYF.